Each of the 5 T cell receptor beta chains below was sequenced from the same sample in a study of patients and donors after allogeneic stem cell transplantation. One entry per CDR3 protein, called by TCRdb with MiXCR from the RT-PCR reads. The sample lists 65,000 to 80,000 distinct CDR3 sequences, 26% occurring once. Sequences were obtained from blood, either unsorted or a sorted T cell fraction (not recorded which). Receptor source: a human donor who was either an allogeneic HSCT recipient or a stem cell or donor lymphocyte infusion donor (not recorded which). It is not recorded whose cells these are; they may come from a transplant donor.

Only a few counts were recorded for this clonotype. The chain couples TRBV13 to TRBJ2-1; D might be TRBD2 (5 bases). Germline CDR1 and CDR2: PRHDT and FYEKMQ (reference sequence). The CDR3 totals 14 residues. Trimming took off 5 bases at V and 4 bases at J, with 12 bases between the two ends. The CDR3 coding sequence is TGTGCCAGCAGCCCCGGACTGACATACAATGAGCAGTTCTTC. Translation gives CASSPGLTYNEQFF.

The table lists this clonotype with a count of one. The rearrangement joins TRBV5-1 to TRBJ2-3, with unresolved D. Between the trimmed V and J ends, which lost 0 bases and 9 bases, there was a span of 11 bases. The V gene's germline CDR1 is SGHRS and CDR2 YFSETQ. This CDR3 is built from 13 residues. In DNA, the CDR3 is TGCGCCAGCAGCTTGGTTAGTCGTGAGACGCAGTATTTT. This encodes CASSLVSRETQYF.

The table lists this clonotype with a few counts. This CDR3 reads CASSGTLIEQYF. DNA for the CDR3: TGTGCCAGCAGCGGAACACTGATCGAGCAGTACTTC. The V call is TRBV5-5, the J call TRBJ2-7; unclear D gene. Trimming shortened V by 4 bases and J by 6 bases, and 11 bases separated the two germline ends. The CDR3 length is 12 residues. Per the germline V gene, CDR1 is SGHKS and CDR2 is YYEKEE (reference sequence).

The chain employs TRBV5-4 and TRBJ2-2; unclear D gene. CDR1 and CDR2 (germline): SGHNT, YYREEE (reference sequence). V dropped 5 bases and J dropped 6 bases, with 14 bases sitting between them. CDR3 size: 14 residues. DNA for the CDR3: TGTGCCAGCAGAAGAAATAATCTAGCCGGGGAGCTGTTTTTT. Protein sequence: CASRRNNLAGELFF.

This clonotype appeared a single time. A read error is likely, as this CDR3 ends without the conserved phenylalanine or tryptophan. For the CDR3, the DNA is TGTGCCTGGAGTAAAGGAGTTCCTTCGGAGCAGTACCTC. Translated, it gives CAWSKGVPSEQYL. V and J are TRBV30 and TRBJ2-7; D ambiguous. Germline V lookup: CDR1 GTSNPN, CDR2 SVGIG (reference sequence). Trimming shortened V by 2 bases and J by 7 bases, and 15 bases separated the two germline ends. The CDR3 has 13 amino acids.